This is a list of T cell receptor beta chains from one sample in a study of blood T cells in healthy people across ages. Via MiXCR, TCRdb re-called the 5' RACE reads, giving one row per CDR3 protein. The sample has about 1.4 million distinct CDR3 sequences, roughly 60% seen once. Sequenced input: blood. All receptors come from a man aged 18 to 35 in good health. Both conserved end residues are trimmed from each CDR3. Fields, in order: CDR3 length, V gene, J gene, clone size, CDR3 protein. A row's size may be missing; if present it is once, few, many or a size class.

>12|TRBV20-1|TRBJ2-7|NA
SAPGRAGSYEQY
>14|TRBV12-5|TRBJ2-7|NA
ASGFNPGTGVSEQY
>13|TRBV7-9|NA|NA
ASSSGQDFSYEQY
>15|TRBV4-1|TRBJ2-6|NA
ASSQPGDVSGANVLT
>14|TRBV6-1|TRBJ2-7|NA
ASIPLSGRESYEQY
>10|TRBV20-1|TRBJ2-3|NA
SAGRLAGGQY
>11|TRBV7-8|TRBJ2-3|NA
ASSYRTSEAQY
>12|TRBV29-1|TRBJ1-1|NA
SASPRQANTEAF
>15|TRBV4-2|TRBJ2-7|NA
ASSQSLKGQNSYEQY
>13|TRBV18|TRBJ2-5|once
ASSPTRGRQETQY
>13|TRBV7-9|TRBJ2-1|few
ASSLVGAGKNEQF
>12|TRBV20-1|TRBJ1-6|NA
SADPGQGDSPLH
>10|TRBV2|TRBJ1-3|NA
ASGTVENTIY
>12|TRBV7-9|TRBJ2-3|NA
ASSSRTVQDTQY
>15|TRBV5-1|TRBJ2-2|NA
ASRTGLAGYNTGELF
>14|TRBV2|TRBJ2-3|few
ASSEAPAGGTDTQY
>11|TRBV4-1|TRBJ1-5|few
ASSQVGYQPQH
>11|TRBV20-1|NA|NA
SARPREAREQY
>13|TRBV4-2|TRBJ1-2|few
ASSQEGTNNYGYT
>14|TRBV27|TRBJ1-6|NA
ASSSFYRDIRSPLH
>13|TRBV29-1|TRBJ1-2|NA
SVEDSDRTSYGYT
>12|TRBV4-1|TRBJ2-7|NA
ASSQDGGTGEQY
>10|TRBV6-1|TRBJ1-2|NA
ASTTQGYGYT
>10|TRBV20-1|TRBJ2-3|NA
SASRDTDTQY
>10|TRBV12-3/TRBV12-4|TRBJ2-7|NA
TSKDSYYEQY
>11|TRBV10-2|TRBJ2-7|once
ASSESGAWGQY
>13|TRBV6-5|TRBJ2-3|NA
ASSYSRQFTDTQY
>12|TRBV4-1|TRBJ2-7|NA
ASSHGTDSNEQY
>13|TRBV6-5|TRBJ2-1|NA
ASSYKTSGYNEQF
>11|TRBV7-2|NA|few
ASSLEASREQY
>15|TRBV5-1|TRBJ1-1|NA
ASSWTWDRSVNTEAF
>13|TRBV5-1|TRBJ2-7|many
ASSLAGTGSYEQY
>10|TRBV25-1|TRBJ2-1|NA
ASTVSGREQF
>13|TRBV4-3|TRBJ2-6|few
ASSQGGTGANVLT
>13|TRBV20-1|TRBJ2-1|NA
SATSGTGTYNEQF
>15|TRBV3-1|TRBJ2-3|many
ASSPKPGLAGTDTQY
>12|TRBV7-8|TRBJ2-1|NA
ASSQGLATNEQF
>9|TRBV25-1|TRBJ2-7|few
ASSEWDEQY
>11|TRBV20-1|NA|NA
SARPAGLYEQY
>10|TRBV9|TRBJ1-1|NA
ASRLQESEAF
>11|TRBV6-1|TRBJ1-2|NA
ASSLDRAHGYT
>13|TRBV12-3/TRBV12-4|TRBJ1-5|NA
ASSLEGAGDQPQH
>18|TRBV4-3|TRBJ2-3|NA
ASSQELLPLPGLPKYTQY
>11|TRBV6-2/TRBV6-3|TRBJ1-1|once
ASSPKWTGEAF
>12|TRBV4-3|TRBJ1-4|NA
ASNLDRENEKLF
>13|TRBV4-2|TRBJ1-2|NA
ASSHYSGTGAGYT
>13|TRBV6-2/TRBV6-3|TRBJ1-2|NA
ASLFSPLANYGYT
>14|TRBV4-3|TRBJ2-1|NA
ASSQGARDRGHEQF
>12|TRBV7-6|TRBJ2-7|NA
ASSFNHMESEQY
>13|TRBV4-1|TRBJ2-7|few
ASSQTSSGTYEQY
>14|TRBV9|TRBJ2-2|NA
SSSVSHRQNTGELF
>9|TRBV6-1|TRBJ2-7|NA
ASEAGREQY
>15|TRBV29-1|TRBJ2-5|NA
SVEPSGGGSYQETQY
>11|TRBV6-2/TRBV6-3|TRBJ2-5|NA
ASSFPAKETQY
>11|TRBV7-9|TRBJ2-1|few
ASSNWRPNEQF
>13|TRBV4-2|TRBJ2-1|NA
ASSQERLGVYEQF
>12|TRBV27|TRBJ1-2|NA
ASSFHHSSYGYT
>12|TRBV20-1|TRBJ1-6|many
SALPGTYNSPLH
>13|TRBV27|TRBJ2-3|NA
ASSPWTGSTDTQY
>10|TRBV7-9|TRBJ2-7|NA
ASSQGPWEQY